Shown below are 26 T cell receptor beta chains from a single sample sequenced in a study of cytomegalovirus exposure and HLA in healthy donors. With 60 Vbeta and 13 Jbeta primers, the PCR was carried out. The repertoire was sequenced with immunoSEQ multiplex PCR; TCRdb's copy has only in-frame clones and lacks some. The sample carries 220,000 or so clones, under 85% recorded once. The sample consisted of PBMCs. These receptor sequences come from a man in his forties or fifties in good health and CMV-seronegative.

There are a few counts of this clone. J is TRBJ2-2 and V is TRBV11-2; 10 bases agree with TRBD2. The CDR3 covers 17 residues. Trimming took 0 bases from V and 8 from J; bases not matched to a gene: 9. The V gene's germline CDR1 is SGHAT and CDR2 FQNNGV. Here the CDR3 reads CASSLEGLAGVQGELFF. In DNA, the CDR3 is TGTGCCAGCAGCTTAGAAGGGCTAGCGGGAGTTCAAGGGGAGCTGTTTTTT.

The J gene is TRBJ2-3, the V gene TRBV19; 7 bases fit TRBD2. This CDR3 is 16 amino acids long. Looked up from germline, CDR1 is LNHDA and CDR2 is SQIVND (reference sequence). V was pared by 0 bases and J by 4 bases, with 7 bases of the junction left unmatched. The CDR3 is CASSIDWRGRADTQYF. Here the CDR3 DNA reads TGTGCCAGTAGTATAGATTGGCGGGGGAGGGCAGATACGCAGTATTTT.

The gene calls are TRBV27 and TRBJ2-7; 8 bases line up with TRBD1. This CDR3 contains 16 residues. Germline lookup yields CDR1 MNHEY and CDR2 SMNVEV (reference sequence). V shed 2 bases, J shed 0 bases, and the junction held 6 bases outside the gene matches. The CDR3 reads CASSLIGQGSSYEQYF. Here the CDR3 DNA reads TGTGCCAGCAGTTTAATCGGACAGGGCAGCTCCTACGAGCAGTACTTC.

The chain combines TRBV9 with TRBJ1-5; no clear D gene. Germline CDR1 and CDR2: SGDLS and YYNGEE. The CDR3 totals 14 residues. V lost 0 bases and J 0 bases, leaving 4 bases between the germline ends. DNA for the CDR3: TGTGCCAGCAGCGTAGCGGGTAGCAATCAGCCCCAGCATTTT. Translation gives CASSVAGSNQPQHF.

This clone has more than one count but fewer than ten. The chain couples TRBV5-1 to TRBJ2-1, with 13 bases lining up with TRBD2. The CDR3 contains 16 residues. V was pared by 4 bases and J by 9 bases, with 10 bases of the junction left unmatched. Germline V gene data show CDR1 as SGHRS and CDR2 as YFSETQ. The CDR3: CASSTTSGRGGSEQFF. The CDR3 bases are TGCGCCAGCAGCACTACTAGCGGGAGGGGGGGCAGTGAGCAGTTCTTC.

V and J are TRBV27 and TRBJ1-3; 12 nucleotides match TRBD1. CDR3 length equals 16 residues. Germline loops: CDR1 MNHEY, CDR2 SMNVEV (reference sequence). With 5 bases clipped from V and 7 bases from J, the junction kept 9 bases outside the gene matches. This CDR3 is CASSPLAGQGANTIYF. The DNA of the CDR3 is TGTGCCAGCAGTCCACTGGCGGGACAGGGGGCGAACACCATATATTTT.

The chain's CDR3 is CASSPGGARSGNTIYF. DNA of the CDR3: TGTGCCAGCAGCCCCGGGGGGGCGAGATCTGGAAACACCATATATTTT. The rearrangement joins TRBV7-3 to TRBJ1-3; D may be TRBD1 (6 bases). Germline-derived CDR1 and CDR2 are SGHTA and FQGTGA. V lost 5 bases and J lost 1, with 15 bases in between. The CDR3 length is 16 residues.

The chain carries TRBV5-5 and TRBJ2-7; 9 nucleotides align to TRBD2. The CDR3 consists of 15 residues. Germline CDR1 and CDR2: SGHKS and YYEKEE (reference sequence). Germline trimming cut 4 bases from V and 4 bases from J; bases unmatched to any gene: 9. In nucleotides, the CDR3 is TGTGCCAGCAGCCGTCTAGCGGGGCCGGGGTACGAGCAGTACTTC. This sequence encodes CASSRLAGPGYEQYF. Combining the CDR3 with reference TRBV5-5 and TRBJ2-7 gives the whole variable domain DAGVTQSPTHLIKTRGQQVTLRCSPISGHKSVSWYQQVLGQGPQFIFQYYEKEERGRGNFPDRFSARQFPNYSSELNVNALLLGDSALYLCASSRLAGPGYEQYFGPGTRLTVT.

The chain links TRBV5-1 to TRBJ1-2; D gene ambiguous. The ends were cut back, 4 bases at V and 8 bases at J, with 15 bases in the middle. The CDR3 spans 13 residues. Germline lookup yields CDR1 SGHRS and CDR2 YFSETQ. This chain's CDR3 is CASSPQSTQGYTF. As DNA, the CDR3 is TGCGCCAGCAGCCCCCAGAGTACACAGGGCTACACCTTC. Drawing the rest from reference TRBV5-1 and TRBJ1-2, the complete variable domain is KAGVTQTPRYLIKTRGQQVTLSCSPISGHRSVSWYQQTPGQGLQFLFEYFSETQRNKGNFPGRFSGRQFSNSRSEMNVSTLELGDSALYLCASSPQSTQGYTFGSGTRLTVV.

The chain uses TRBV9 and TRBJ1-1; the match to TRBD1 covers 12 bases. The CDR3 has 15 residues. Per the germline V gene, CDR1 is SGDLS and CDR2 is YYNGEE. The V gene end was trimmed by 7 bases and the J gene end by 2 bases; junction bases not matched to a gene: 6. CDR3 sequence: CASSRGQGANTEAFF. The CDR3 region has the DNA TGTGCCAGCTCAAGGGGACAGGGGGCAAACACTGAAGCTTTCTTT. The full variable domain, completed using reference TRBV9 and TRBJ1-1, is DSGVTQTPKHLITATGQRVTLRCSPRSGDLSVYWYQQSLDQGLQFLIQYYNGEERAKGNILERFSAQQFPDLHSELNLSSLELGDSALYFCASSRGQGANTEAFFGQGTRLTVV.

The CDR3 is CASSSGVTSTDTQYF. For the CDR3, the DNA is TGTGCCAGCAGTTCCGGTGTAACTAGCACAGATACGCAGTATTTT. The chain uses TRBV5-6 and TRBJ2-3; D gene uncertain. CDR3 length: 15 residues. The V gene lost 5 bases and the J gene lost 0 bases, with 13 bases spanning the gap. The germline V gene has CDR1 SGHDT and CDR2 YYEEEE.

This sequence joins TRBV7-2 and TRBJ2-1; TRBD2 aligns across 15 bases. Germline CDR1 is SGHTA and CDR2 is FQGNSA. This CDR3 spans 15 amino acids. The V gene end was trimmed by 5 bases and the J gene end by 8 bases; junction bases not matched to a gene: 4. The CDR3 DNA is TGTGCCAGCAGCACCCGGACTAGCGGGGGGGATGAGCAGTTCTTC. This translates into CASSTRTSGGDEQFF. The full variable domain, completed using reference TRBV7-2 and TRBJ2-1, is GAGVSQSPSNKVTEKGKDVELRCDPISGHTALYWYRQSLGQGLEFLIYFQGNSAPDKSGLPSDRFSAERTGGSVSTLTIQRTQQEDSAVYLCASSTRTSGGDEQFFGPGTRLTVL.

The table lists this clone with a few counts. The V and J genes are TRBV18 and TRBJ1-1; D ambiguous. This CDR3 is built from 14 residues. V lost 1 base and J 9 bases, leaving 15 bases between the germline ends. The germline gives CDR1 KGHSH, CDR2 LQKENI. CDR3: CASSPQPGAVKAFF. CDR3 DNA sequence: TGTGCCAGCTCACCACAACCTGGAGCCGTCAAAGCTTTCTTT.

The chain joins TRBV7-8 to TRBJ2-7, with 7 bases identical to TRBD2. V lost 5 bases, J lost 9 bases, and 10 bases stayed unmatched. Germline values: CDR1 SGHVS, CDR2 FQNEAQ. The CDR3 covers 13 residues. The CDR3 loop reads CASSPTSVELQYF. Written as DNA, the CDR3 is TGTGCCAGCAGCCCAACTAGCGTGGAGTTGCAGTACTTC.

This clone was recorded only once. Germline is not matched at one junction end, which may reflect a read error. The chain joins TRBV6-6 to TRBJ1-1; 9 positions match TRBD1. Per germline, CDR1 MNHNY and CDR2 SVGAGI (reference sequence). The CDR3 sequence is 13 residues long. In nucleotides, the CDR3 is TGTGCTAGCAGGCGGGGACAGGGTGTTGAAGCTTTCTTT. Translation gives CASRRGQGVEAFF.

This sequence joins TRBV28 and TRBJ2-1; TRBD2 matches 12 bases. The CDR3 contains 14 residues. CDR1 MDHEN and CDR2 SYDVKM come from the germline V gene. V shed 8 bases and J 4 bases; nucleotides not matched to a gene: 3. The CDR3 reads CASLAGGSYNEQFF. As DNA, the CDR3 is TGTGCCAGCCTAGCGGGAGGGAGTTACAATGAGCAGTTCTTC.

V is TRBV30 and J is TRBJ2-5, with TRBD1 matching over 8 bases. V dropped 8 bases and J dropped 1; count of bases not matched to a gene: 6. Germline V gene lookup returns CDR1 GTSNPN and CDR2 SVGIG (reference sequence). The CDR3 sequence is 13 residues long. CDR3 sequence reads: CARQGSLQETQYF. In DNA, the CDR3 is TGTGCCAGACAGGGGTCACTCCAAGAGACCCAGTACTTC.

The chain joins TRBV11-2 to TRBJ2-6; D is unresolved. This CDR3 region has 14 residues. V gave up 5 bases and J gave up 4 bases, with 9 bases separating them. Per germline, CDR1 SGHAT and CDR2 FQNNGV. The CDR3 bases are TGTGCCAGCAGCGAAAACTGGGGGGCCAACGTCCTGACTTTC. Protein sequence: CASSENWGANVLTF.

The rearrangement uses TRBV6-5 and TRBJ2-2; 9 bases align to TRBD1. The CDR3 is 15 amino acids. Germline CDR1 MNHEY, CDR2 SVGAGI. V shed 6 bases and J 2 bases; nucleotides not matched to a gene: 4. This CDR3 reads CASRRDRVNTGELFF. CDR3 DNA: TGTGCCAGCAGACGGGACAGGGTCAACACCGGGGAGCTGTTTTTT.

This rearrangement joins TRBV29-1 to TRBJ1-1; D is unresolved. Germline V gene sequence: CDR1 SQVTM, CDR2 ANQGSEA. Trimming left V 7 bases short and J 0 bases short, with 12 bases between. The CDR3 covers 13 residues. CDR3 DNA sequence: TGCAGCGGGAGACGAAGCATGAACACTGAAGCTTTCTTT. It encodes CSGRRSMNTEAFF.

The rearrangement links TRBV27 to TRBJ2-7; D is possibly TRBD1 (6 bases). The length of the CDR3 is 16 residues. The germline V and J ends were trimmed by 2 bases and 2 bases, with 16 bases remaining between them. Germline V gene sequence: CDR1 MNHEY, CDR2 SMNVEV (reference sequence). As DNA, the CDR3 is TGTGCCAGCAGTTTAGGGGGAACAGGGCCGACCTACGAGCAGTACTTC. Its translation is CASSLGGTGPTYEQYF.

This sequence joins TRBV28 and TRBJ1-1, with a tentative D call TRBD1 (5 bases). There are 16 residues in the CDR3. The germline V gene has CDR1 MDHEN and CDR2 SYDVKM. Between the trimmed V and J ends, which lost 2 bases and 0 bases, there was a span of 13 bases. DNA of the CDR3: TGTGCCAGCAGTTTAACGGCGGGGCCGGTGAACACTGAAGCTTTCTTT. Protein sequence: CASSLTAGPVNTEAFF.

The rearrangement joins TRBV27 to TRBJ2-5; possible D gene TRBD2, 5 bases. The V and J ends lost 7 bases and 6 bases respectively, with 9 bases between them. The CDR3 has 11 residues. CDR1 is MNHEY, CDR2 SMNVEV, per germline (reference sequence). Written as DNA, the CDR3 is TGTGCCAGCATGGGAGCGAAGACCCAGTACTTC. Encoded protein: CASMGAKTQYF.

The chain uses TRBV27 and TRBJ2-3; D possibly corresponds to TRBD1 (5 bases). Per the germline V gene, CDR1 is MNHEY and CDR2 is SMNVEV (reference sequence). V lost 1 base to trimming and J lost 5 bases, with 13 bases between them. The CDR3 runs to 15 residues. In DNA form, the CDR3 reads TGTGCCAGCAGTTTATTTACAGGCCCAGGAGATACGCAGTATTTT. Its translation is CASSLFTGPGDTQYF.

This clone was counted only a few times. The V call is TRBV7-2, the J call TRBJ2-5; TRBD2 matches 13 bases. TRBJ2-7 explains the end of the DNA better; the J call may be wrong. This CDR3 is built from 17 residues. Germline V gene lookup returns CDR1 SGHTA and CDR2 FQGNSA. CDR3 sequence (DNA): TGTGCCAGCAGCGGGACTAGCGGGAAATCCTATGTCTACGAGCAGTACTTC. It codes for CASSGTSGKSYVYEQYF.

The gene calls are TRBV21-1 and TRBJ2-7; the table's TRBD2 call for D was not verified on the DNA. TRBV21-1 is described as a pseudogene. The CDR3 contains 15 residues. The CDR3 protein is CASSFRESAIREQYF. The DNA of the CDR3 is TGTGCCAGCAGCTTCCGGGAAAGTGCTATACGCGAGCAGTACTTC.